The 22 T cell receptor beta chains given below trace back to one sample, sequenced in a study of T cells in Graves' hyperthyroidism and ophthalmopathy. From RNA transcripts, TCR beta CDR3 regions were amplified. The TCR CDR3 was amplified in a first-round RT-PCR using the HTBI primer set. TCRdb processed the multiplex PCR reads anew with MiXCR; each CDR3 protein has one entry. The table includes roughly 290,000 distinct CDR3 sequences, 12% to 15% detected once. Sequencing was performed on blood. The receptors originated from a woman aged 40 to 49 with Graves' hyperthyroidism.

This clonotype occurred many times. This rearrangement joins TRBV29-1 to TRBJ2-1; tentatively, D is TRBD1 (6 bases). This CDR3 has 14 residues. V shed 3 bases and J shed 6 bases, with 15 bases lying between them. Germline V CDR1 and CDR2: SQVTM, ANQGSEA. The CDR3 here is CSVEDSRRGNEQFF. DNA for the CDR3: TGCAGCGTTGAGGACAGTAGACGAGGCAATGAGCAGTTCTTC.

In this sample, this clonotype turned up a few times. The chain couples TRBV7-9 to TRBJ2-1; perhaps TRBD1 as D (5 bases). Trimming took 6 bases from V and 8 from J, leaving 20 bases between them. Germline values: CDR1 SEHNR, CDR2 FQNEAQ (reference sequence). The CDR3 is 15 residues long. The CDR3 DNA reads TGTGCCAGCAGTCCCACCCTCGACAGAAGCCATGAGCAGTTCTTC. Its translation is CASSPTLDRSHEQFF.

This clonotype has a count of ten or more. The chain links TRBV2 to TRBJ2-1; 13 bases are a match to TRBD2. CDR3 length: 17 residues. The germline gives CDR1 SNHLY, CDR2 FYNNEI. V lost 7 bases to trimming and J lost 6 bases; unmatched junction nucleotides: 12. The CDR3 spells CASTPGLAGVRGNEQFF. In DNA, the CDR3 is TGTGCCAGCACCCCAGGACTAGCGGGAGTCCGGGGCAATGAGCAGTTCTTC.

This clonotype turned up a few times. The chain employs TRBV11-3 and TRBJ2-7; D remains unclear. The CDR3 runs 12 residues. Germline CDR1 and CDR2: SGHNT and YENEEA. Trimming shortened V by 2 bases and J by 5 bases, and 7 bases separated the two germline ends. CDR3 region: CASSLKAHEQYF. In nucleotides, the CDR3 is TGTGCCAGCAGCTTAAAGGCTCACGAGCAGTACTTC. Looking up the rest from reference TRBV11-3 and TRBJ2-7 gives the full variable domain: EAGVVQSPRYKIIEKKQPVAFWCNPISGHNTLYWYLQNLGQGPELLIRYENEEAVDDSQLPKDRFSAERLKGVDSTLKIQPAELGDSAVYLCASSLKAHEQYFGPGTRLTVT.

This clonotype appeared a few times. The J gene is TRBJ2-1, the V gene TRBV11-1; 7 positions match TRBD2. There are 15 residues in the CDR3. The V gene's germline CDR1 is SGHAT and CDR2 FQDESV (reference sequence). Trimming took 3 bases from V and 6 from J; bases not matched to a gene: 8. CDR3 nucleotide sequence: TGTGCCAGCAGCTTCACGCTAGCGGTTAGCAATGAGCAGTTCTTC. It yields the protein CASSFTLAVSNEQFF.

This clonotype appeared many times. The chain recombines TRBV12-3 or TRBV12-4 with TRBJ1-4; D call uncertain. This CDR3 has 13 residues. V was shortened by 3 bases and J by 5 bases, with 7 bases between the two germline ends. The CDR3 DNA sequence: TGTGCCAGCAGTTTGGCGGAAAATGAAAAACTGTTTTTT. Protein: CASSLAENEKLFF.

This clonotype was detected ten times or more. CDR3 coding DNA: TGTGCCAGCACAGGACTAGCAGATACGCAGTATTTT. Translating gives CASTGLADTQYF. J is TRBJ2-3 and V is TRBV28, with TRBD2 identical over 7 bases. CDR3 length: 12 amino acids. Germline assignment: CDR1 MDHEN and CDR2 SYDVKM. Trimming took 7 bases from V and 4 from J; bases not matched to a gene: 2.

In the case of this clonotype: A read error is possible here, since a much larger clone lies one base away. Likely a read error: the CDR3 ends without its conserved phenylalanine or tryptophan. The V gene is TRBV30, the J gene TRBJ1-6, with D possibly being TRBD1 (5 bases). The CDR3 spans 13 residues. Per germline, CDR1 GTSNPN and CDR2 SVGIG (reference sequence). The V gene lost 3 bases and the J gene lost 6 bases, with 9 bases spanning the gap. The CDR3 DNA sequence: TGTGCCTGGAGGATCGACAGTAATTCACCCCTCCACTCT. Translation: CAWRIDSNSPLHS.

This clonotype has ten or more counts. CDR3 coding DNA: TGTGCCAGCAATAAGGGATCAGAAGGGCCCCAGCATTTT. Protein: CASNKGSEGPQHF. The chain joins TRBV2 to TRBJ1-5; D unresolved. Germline loops: CDR1 SNHLY, CDR2 FYNNEI. Trimming took off 7 bases at V and 9 bases at J, with 16 bases between the two ends. The CDR3 sequence is 13 residues long. The variable domain in full, with the rest retrieved from reference TRBV2 and TRBJ1-5, is EPEVTQTPSHQVTQMGQEVILRCVPISNHLYFYWYRQILGQKVEFLVSFYNNEISEKSEIFDDQFSVERPDGSNFTLKIRSTKLEDSAMYFCASNKGSEGPQHFGDGTRLSIL.

At least ten counts were recorded for this clonotype. V and J are TRBV28 and TRBJ1-6; possible D gene TRBD1, 5 bases. This CDR3 has 16 amino acids. Germline-derived CDR1 and CDR2 are MDHEN and SYDVKM. Trimming removed 4 bases at V and 0 bases at J, with 10 bases between. CDR3 loop: CASSSRQSSYNSPLHF. In DNA form, the CDR3 reads TGTGCCAGCAGTTCTAGACAGAGCTCCTATAATTCACCCCTCCACTTT.

The gene calls are TRBV20-1 and TRBJ1-1; no clear D. Germline CDR1 reads DFQATT; CDR2 reads SNEGSKA (reference sequence). This CDR3 comprises 13 residues. V gave up 5 bases and J gave up 10 bases, with 20 bases separating them. The CDR3 protein is CSASDGPRDRAFF. The CDR3 DNA sequence: TGCAGTGCTTCGGACGGGCCCCGGGATAGAGCTTTCTTT.

At least ten counts were recorded for this clonotype. The V call is TRBV3-1, the J call TRBJ1-1; TRBD1 matches at 9 bases. Germline loops: CDR1 LGHDT, CDR2 YNNKEL (reference sequence). The CDR3 is made up of 16 amino acids. Trimming at V came to 6 bases and at J to 6 bases, leaving 14 bases not matched to a gene. The CDR3 protein is CASRQSTGGAWSEAFF. The CDR3 DNA follows: TGTGCCAGCAGGCAGTCCACAGGGGGCGCTTGGTCTGAAGCTTTCTTT.

This clonotype has ten or more counts. The rearrangement links TRBV6-1 to TRBJ2-1; 11 bases fit TRBD2. The CDR3 extends over 16 amino acids. Germline-derived CDR1 and CDR2 are MNHNS and SASEGT. Trimming at V came to 5 bases and at J to 7 bases, leaving 10 bases not matched to a gene. CDR3 sequence reads: CASSPGTSGIGNEQFF. The DNA for the CDR3 is TGTGCCAGCAGTCCTGGGACTAGCGGTATCGGGAATGAGCAGTTCTTC.

This clonotype was observed many times. This CDR3 reads CASSLGLGYEQYF. CDR3 nucleotide sequence: TGTGCCAGCAGCTTAGGACTAGGGTACGAGCAGTACTTC. The chain combines TRBV11-2 with TRBJ2-7; a possible D gene is TRBD2 (6 bases). Trimming removed 1 base from V and 4 bases from J, with 8 bases in between. The germline gives CDR1 SGHAT, CDR2 FQNNGV. The CDR3 contains 13 residues.

This clonotype was recorded at least ten times. This rearrangement joins TRBV19 to TRBJ1-5; possible D gene TRBD1, 5 bases. V was clipped by 3 bases and J by 6 bases, with 15 bases between them. CDR1 is LNHDA and CDR2 is SQIVND in the germline V gene (reference sequence). The CDR3 has 15 residues. CDR3 in amino acids: CASSMYRSQSQPQHF. The CDR3 DNA sequence: TGTGCCAGTAGTATGTACAGGAGTCAGAGTCAGCCCCAGCATTTT.

This chain links TRBV30 with TRBJ1-6; the match to TRBD1 covers 8 bases. CDR1 and CDR2 from the germline V gene are GTSNPN and SVGIG (reference sequence). The trim removed 5 bases at V and 10 bases at J, leaving 7 bases unmatched. There are 13 residues in the CDR3. CDR3 sequence: CAWLAGGGSPLHF. CDR3 DNA sequence: TGTGCCTGGCTGGCAGGGGGCGGCTCACCCCTCCACTTT.

This clonotype was detected a few times. The V call is TRBV5-6, the J call TRBJ2-4, with TRBD2 matching over 11 bases. The length of the CDR3 is 17 residues. V shed 0 bases, J shed 1 base, and the junction held 3 bases outside the gene matches. Germline V lookup: CDR1 SGHDT, CDR2 YYEEEE. The CDR3 reads CASSLARLAGAKNIQYF. Written as DNA, the CDR3 is TGTGCCAGCAGCTTGGCGAGACTAGCGGGGGCCAAAAACATTCAGTACTTC.

This clonotype came up many times. The chain's CDR3 is CATPPRRAHSNQPQHF. Written as DNA, the CDR3 is TGTGCCACCCCCCCCCGCAGGGCTCATAGCAATCAGCCCCAGCATTTT. The chain combines TRBV11-3 with TRBJ1-5; maybe TRBD1 (5 bases). Germline V CDR1 and CDR2: SGHNT, YENEEA. The CDR3 spans 16 residues. V lost 10 bases and J lost 0, with 19 bases in between.

This clonotype was seen many times. J is TRBJ2-7 and V is TRBV7-9; 7 bases fit TRBD2. Germline trimming cut 7 bases from V and 6 bases from J; bases unmatched to any gene: 15. This CDR3 has 15 residues. Looked up from germline, CDR1 is SEHNR and CDR2 is FQNEAQ (reference sequence). The CDR3 protein is CASTPANGGRGEQYF. CDR3 DNA sequence: TGTGCCAGCACCCCAGCGAATGGCGGGAGAGGCGAGCAGTACTTC. Based on the CDR3 plus reference TRBV7-9 and TRBJ2-7, the full variable domain is DTGVSQNPRHKITKRGQNVTFRCDPISEHNRLYWYRQTLGQGPEFLTYFQNEAQLEKSRLLSDRFSAERPKGSFSTLEIQRTEQGDSAMYLCASTPANGGRGEQYFGPGTRLTVT.

In its sample, this clonotype was seen many times. V and J are TRBV5-5 and TRBJ2-5; possible D gene TRBD2, 6 bases. V lost 1 base to trimming and J lost 5 bases, with 9 bases between them. Germline CDR1 SGHKS, CDR2 YYEKEE (reference sequence). The CDR3 length is 13 residues. CDR3 in DNA: TGTGCCAGCAGCTTGCCGGGAGTGGAGACCCAGTACTTC. Translation gives CASSLPGVETQYF.

This clonotype was seen repeatedly, ten times or more. This chain uses TRBV29-1 with TRBJ1-4; TRBD1 aligns across 7 bases. After removal of 7 bases from V and 6 bases from J, the junction contained 5 bases not matched to a gene. The CDR3 is 12 residues long. Germline-derived CDR1 and CDR2 are SQVTM and ANQGSEA. The CDR3 sequence is CSAFTGDEKLFF. The CDR3 coding sequence is TGCAGCGCCTTTACAGGGGATGAAAAACTGTTTTTT.

The J gene is TRBJ1-1, the V gene TRBV5-8; D gene ambiguous. V was trimmed by 0 bases and J by 3 bases, leaving 18 bases between them. From germline, CDR1 is SGHTS and CDR2 YDEGEE. The CDR3 loop spans 17 amino acids. CDR3 in amino acids: CASSLADFMRADTEAFF. CDR3 coding DNA: TGTGCCAGCAGCTTGGCCGATTTCATGAGGGCGGACACTGAAGCTTTCTTT.